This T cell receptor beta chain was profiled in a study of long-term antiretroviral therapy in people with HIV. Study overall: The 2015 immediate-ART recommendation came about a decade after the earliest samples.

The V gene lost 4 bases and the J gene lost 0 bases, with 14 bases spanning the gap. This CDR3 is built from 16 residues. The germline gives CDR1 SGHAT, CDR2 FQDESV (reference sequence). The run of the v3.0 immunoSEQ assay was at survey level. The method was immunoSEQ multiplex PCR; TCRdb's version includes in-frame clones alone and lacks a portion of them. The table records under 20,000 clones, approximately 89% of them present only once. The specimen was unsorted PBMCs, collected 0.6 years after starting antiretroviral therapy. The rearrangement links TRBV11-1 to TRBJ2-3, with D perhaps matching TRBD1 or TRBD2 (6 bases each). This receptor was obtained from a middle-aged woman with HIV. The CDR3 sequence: CASSWTAGGSTDTQYF. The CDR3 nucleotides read TGTGCCAGCAGCTGGACAGCGGGTGGGAGCACAGATACGCAGTATTTT. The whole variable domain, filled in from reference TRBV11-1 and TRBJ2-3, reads EAEVAQSPRYKITEKSQAVAFWCDPISGHATLYWYRQILGQGPELLVQFQDESVVDDSQLPKDRFSAERLKGVDSTLKIQPAELGDSAMYLCASSWTAGGSTDTQYFGPGTRLTVL.